This T cell receptor beta chain is drawn from a study of control samples from healthy donors and cancer patients. The length of the CDR3 is 13 residues. The germline V gene has CDR1 SEHNR and CDR2 FQNEAQ (reference sequence). The V gene lost 5 bases and the J gene lost 6 bases, with 10 bases spanning the gap. TCRdb's copy holds only in-frame clones and misses some; the assay was immunoSEQ multiplex PCR. The sample consists of 100,000 to 150,000 clones, roughly 92% of them appearing once. The receptor comes from a man aged 18 to 29 in good health. The chain carries TRBV7-9 and TRBJ2-2; no firm D call. The source material was blood. The CDR3 spells CASSQFRSGELFF. CDR3 coding DNA: TGTGCCAGCAGCCAATTCAGGTCCGGGGAGCTGTTTTTT.